This record covers a single TCR beta chain. A much larger clone is a single base away; this may be a read error. The CDR3 loop spans 13 amino acids. The germline gives CDR1 SGDLS, CDR2 YYNGEE. This record belongs to a study of blood T cells in healthy people across ages. The use of a sample-barcoded 5' primer and a J-beta primer mix characterized a second PCR of about 6 to 11 cycles. A single record per CDR3 protein comes from TCRdb applying MiXCR to the 5' RACE reads. The sample yields approximately 820,000 distinct CDR3 sequences, around 42% seen once. Sequencing was carried out using blood. The source is a man in his sixties in good health. The chain links TRBV9 to TRBJ2-7; the match to TRBD1 covers 7 bases. CDR3 in amino acids: CTSSPWDSYEQYF. CDR3 DNA: TGTACCAGCAGCCCATGGGACAGCTACGAGCAGTACTTC.